This T cell receptor (beta chain) was observed in a study of OX40 agonist ivuxolimab in advanced cancers. The table came from immunoSEQ multiplex PCR; TCRdb's copy has only in-frame clones and leaves some out. The sample gives roughly 100,000 clones, roughly 88% of which show up once; around 1.5% is in the top ten. This clone was counted a single time. Its antigen is undetermined. Study-level points and caveats: The antigen specificity of the peripheral T cells (those that were expanded) was not determined. Researchers report that CD8+ T cells had, on average, more expanded clones than CD4+.

The clonotype originates from an adult with an advanced solid tumor such as melanoma, head and neck, liver or kidney cancer. The sequencing used CD4+ or CD8+ T cells sorted from blood, collected in a trial of the OX40 agonist ivuxolimab.

This CDR3 is CASRGLDTQYF. In DNA, the CDR3 is TGTGCCAGCAGGGGCCTAGATACGCAGTATTTT. This chain connects TRBV28 to TRBJ2-3; D not resolved. V lost 6 bases and J 5 bases, leaving 6 bases between the germline ends. Germline V gene sequence: CDR1 MDHEN, CDR2 SYDVKM. This CDR3 comprises 11 residues.